This paragraph reports one T cell receptor beta chain. Its cognate antigen is unknown. Germline V lookup: CDR1 SGDLS, CDR2 YYNGEE. The CDR3 is 15 amino acids. The V gene lost 0 bases and the J gene lost 0 bases, with 7 bases spanning the gap. The authors sequenced patients whose flow cytometry had shown CD8+CD57+ cell expansion. Each patient gave a blood sample that was collected before any therapy had been received. This sample is drawn from a study of CD8+CD57+ T cells in acquired aplastic anemia. Study-level background: The mean DNA yield obtained from sorted CD4+ and CD8+ cells came to 3 to 3.5 ug. Notes on the study in general: Patients had approximately 30 CD8+ CDR3 sequences in common with controls (the shared set). Simpson's diversity of CD8+ cells was not significantly different in patients compared with controls.

Genomic DNA provided the template from which TCR beta VDJ and CDR3 profiles were obtained. TCRdb used MiXCR to reprocess the reads, holding one entry per CDR3 protein. The data show 250,000 to 300,000 distinct CDR3 sequences, with about three fifths seen just once and 1% to 1.5% held by the top ten. V is TRBV9 and J is TRBJ2-1; either TRBD1 or TRBD2 may fit D (5 bases each). This clonotype originated in a human donor with aplastic anemia. The specimen sequenced was sorted CD4+, CD8+, or CD8+CD57+ T cells (not recorded which) from PBMCs. The CDR3 reads CASSVEGTSYNEQFF. CDR3 sequence (DNA): TGTGCCAGCAGCGTAGAAGGGACCTCCTACAATGAGCAGTTCTTC. The full variable domain, with the rest looked up from reference TRBV9 and TRBJ2-1, is DSGVTQTPKHLITATGQRVTLRCSPRSGDLSVYWYQQSLDQGLQFLIQYYNGEERAKGNILERFSAQQFPDLHSELNLSSLELGDSALYFCASSVEGTSYNEQFFGPGTRLTVL.